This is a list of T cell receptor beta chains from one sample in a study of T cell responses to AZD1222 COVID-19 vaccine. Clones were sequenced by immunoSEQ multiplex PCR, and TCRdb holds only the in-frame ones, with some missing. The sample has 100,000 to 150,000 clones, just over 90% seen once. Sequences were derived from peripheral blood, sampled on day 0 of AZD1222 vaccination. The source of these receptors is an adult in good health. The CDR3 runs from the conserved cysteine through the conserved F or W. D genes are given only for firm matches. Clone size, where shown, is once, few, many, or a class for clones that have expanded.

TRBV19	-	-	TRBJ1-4	CASSIQGPGEKLFF	TGTGCCAGTAGTATTCAGGGGCCCGGTGAAAAACTGTTTTTT
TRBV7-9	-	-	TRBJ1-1	CASASSLEQPNTEAFF	TGTGCCAGCGCATCCTCCCTTGAGCAGCCGAACACTGAAGCTTTCTTT
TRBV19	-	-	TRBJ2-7	CASSIVLGPIYEQYF	TGTGCCAGTAGTATAGTTTTAGGACCGATCTACGAGCAGTACTTC
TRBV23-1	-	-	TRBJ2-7	CASSQTGRQVHYEQYF	TGCGCCAGCAGTCAAACCGGGCGCCAGGTCCACTACGAGCAGTACTTC
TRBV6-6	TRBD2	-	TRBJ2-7	CASSRTLTSGGYYEQYF	TGTGCCAGCAGTCGAACTCTCACTAGCGGGGGGTACTACGAGCAGTACTTC
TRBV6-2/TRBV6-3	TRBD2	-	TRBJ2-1	CASSYSAGREVEQFF	TGTGCCAGCAGTTACTCGGCGGGGCGGGAGGTTGAGCAGTTCTTC
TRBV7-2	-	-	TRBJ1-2	CASSLNRESYGYTF	TGTGCCAGCAGCCTTAACAGGGAGAGCTATGGCTACACCTTC
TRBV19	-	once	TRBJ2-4	CASSIGPGGAKNIQYF	TGTGCCAGTAGTATAGGACCCGGCGGAGCCAAAAACATTCAGTACTTC
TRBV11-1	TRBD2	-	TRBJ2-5	CASSLGLAGRGTQYF	TGTGCCAGCAGCCTCGGACTAGCGGGGAGAGGGACCCAGTACTTC
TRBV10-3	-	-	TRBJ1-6	CAISEVGGVGSPLHF	TGTGCCATCAGTGAGGTTGGGGGGGTTGGTTCACCCCTCCACTTT
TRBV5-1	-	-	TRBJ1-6	CASSLAETASSYNSPLHF	TGCGCCAGCAGCTTGGCCGAGACGGCAAGCTCCTATAATTCACCCCTCCACTTT
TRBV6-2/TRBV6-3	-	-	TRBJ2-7	CASSWAQAYEQYF	TGTGCCAGCAGCTGGGCCCAGGCCTACGAGCAGTACTTC
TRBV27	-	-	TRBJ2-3	CASSQQISTDTQYF	TGTGCCAGCAGCCAGCAGATCAGCACAGATACGCAGTATTTT